A selection of T cell receptor beta chains follows, all from one sample in a study of CD8+CD57+ T cells in acquired aplastic anemia. Using its own MiXCR run on the reads, TCRdb lists one record per CDR3 protein. The sample has roughly 250,000 distinct CDR3 sequences, around 45% seen once. Sequenced: sorted CD4+, CD8+, or CD8+CD57+ T cells (not recorded which) from PBMCs. The source is a human donor with aplastic anemia. The CDR3 runs from the conserved cysteine through the conserved F or W. Each record gives: J gene, clone size, V gene, D gene, CDR3 DNA, CDR3 protein. D genes are given only for firm matches. Clone size is shown for a subset of rows, as once, few, many or a class of expanded clone.

>TRBJ1-1|NA|TRBV29-1|NA
TGCAGCGTTGATGGGGGGGGCGCGAACACTGAAGCTTTCTTT
CSVDGGGANTEAFF
>TRBJ2-5|NA|TRBV7-9|NA
TGTGCCAGCAGCCCGTCGGACAGATCGGTGGAGACCCAGTACTTC
CASSPSDRSVETQYF
>TRBJ2-7|NA|TRBV7-8|TRBD1
TGTGCCAGCAGCCTAGAACGGGACAGGCTCTACGAGCAGTACTTC
CASSLERDRLYEQYF
>TRBJ1-1|many|TRBV7-2|NA
TGTGCCAGCAGCCCAGGGATGGGGAACACTGAAGCTTTCTTT
CASSPGMGNTEAFF
>TRBJ2-5|NA|TRBV7-8|NA
TGTGCCAGCAGCCGATCTAGGGGGGCCAAAGAGACCCAGTACTTC
CASSRSRGAKETQYF
>TRBJ2-1|NA|TRBV7-3|TRBD2
TGTGCCAGCAGTTCCGCCGGGAGGCCGCTCTACAATGAGCAGTTCTTC
CASSSAGRPLYNEQFF
>TRBJ2-3|medium-sized|TRBV11-1|TRBD2
TGTGCCAGCAGCCTGGGACTAGCGGGGCACACAGATACGCAGTATTTT
CASSLGLAGHTDTQYF
>TRBJ2-7|many|TRBV9|TRBD2
TGTGCCAGCAGCCCCGAGGGAGGAAGCGGGAGCTTGGGCGAGCAGTACTTC
CASSPEGGSGSLGEQYF
>TRBJ1-1|NA|TRBV10-1|NA
TGCGCCAGCAGAGACACTGAAGCTTTCTTT
CASRDTEAFF
>TRBJ2-7|many|TRBV20-1|TRBD2
TGCAGTGCTAGAACTGCTAGCGGGTCCGTCCCCCACGAGCAGTACTTC
CSARTASGSVPHEQYF